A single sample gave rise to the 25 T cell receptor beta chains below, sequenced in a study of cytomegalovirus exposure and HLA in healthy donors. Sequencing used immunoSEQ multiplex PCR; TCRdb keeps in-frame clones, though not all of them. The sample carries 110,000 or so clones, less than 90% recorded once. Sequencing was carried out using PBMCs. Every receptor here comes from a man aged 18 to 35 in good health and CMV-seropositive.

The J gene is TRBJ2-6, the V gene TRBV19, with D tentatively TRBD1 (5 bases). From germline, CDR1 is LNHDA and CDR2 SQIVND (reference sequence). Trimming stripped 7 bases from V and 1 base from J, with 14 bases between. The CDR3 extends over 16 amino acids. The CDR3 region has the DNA TGTGCCAGTACGTTCTCTAGGGGTTCTGGGGCCAACGTCCTGACTTTC. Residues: CASTFSRGSGANVLTF.

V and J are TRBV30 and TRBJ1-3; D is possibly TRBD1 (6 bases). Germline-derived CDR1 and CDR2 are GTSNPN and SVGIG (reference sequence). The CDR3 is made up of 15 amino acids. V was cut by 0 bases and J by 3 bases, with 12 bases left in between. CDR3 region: CAWSVRRGGGNTIYF. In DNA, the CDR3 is TGTGCCTGGAGTGTCCGGAGGGGGGGTGGAAACACCATATATTTT.

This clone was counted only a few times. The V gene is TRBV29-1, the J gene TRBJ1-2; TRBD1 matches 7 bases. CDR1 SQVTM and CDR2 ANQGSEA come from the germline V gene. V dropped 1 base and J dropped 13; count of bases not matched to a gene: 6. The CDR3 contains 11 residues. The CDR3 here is CSVEGQGRGTF. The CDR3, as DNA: TGCAGCGTTGAAGGACAGGGCCGCGGCACCTTC.

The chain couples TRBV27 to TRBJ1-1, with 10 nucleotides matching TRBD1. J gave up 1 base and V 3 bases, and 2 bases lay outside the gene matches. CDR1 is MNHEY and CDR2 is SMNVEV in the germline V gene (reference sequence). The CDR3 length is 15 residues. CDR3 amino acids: CASSLGQGRNTEAFF. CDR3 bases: TGTGCCAGCAGTTTGGGACAGGGGAGGAACACTGAAGCTTTCTTT.

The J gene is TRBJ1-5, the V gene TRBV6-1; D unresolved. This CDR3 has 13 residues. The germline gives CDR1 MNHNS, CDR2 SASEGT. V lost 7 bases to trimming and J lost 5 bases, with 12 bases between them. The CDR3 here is CASKEQIYQPQHF. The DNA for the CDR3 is TGTGCCAGCAAAGAACAGATATATCAGCCCCAGCATTTT.

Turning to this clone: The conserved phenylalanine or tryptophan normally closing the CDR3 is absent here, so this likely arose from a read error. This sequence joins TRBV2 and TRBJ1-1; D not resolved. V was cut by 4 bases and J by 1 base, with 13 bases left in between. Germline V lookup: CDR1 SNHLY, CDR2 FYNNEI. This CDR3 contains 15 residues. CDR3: CASSVSRGANTEAFL. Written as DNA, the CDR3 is TGTGCCAGCAGTGTTTCTAGAGGTGCGAACACTGAAGCTTTCCTT.

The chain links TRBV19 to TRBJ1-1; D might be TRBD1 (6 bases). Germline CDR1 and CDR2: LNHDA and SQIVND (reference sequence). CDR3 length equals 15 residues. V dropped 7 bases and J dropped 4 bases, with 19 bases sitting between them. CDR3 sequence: CASMKLNRDITEAFF. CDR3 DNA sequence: TGTGCCAGTATGAAACTGAACAGGGATATCACTGAAGCTTTCTTT.

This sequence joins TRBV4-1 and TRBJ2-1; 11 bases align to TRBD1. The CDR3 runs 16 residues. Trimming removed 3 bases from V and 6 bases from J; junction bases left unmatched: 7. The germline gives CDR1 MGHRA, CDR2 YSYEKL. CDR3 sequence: CASSHLPGQGVNEQFF. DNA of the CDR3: TGCGCCAGCAGCCACCTCCCGGGACAGGGGGTCAATGAGCAGTTCTTC.

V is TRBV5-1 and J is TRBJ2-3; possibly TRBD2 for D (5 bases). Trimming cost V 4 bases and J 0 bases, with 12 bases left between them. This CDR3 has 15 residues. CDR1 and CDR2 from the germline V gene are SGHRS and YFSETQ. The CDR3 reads CASSPGIVSTDTQYF. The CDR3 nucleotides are TGCGCCAGCAGCCCCGGGATTGTTAGCACAGATACGCAGTATTTT.

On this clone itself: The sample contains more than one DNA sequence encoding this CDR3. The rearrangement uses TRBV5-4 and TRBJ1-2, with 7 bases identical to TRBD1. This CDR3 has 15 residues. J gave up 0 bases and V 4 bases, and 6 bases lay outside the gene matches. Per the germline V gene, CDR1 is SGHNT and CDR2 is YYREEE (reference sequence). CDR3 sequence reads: CASSLGQAANYGYTF. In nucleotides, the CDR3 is TGTGCCAGCAGCCTTGGACAGGCTGCTAACTATGGCTACACCTTC.

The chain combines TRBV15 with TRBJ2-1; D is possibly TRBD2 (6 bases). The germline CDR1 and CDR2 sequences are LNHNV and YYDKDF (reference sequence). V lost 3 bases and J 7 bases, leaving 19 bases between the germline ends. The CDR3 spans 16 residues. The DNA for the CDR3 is TGTGCCACCAGCAGTGAAGCCATGGTGGGGGGTAATGAGCAGTTCTTC. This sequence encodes CATSSEAMVGGNEQFF. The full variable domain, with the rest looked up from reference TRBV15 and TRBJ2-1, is DAMVIQNPRYQVTQFGKPVTLSCSQTLNHNVMYWYQQKSSQAPKLLFHYYDKDFNNEADTPDNFQSRRPNTSFCFLDIRSPGLGDTAMYLCATSSEAMVGGNEQFFGPGTRLTVL.

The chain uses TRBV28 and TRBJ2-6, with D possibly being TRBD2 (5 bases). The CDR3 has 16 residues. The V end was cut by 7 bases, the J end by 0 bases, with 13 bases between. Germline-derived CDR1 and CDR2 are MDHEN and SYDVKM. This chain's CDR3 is CASIPGSLSGANVLTF. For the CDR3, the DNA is TGTGCCAGCATCCCGGGGAGTCTCTCTGGGGCCAACGTCCTGACTTTC.

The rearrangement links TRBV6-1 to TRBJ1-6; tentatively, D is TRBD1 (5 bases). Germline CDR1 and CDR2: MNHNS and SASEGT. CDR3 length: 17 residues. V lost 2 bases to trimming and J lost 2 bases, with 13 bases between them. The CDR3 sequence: CASSESRDQAYNSPLHF. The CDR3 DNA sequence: TGTGCCAGCAGTGAATCCAGGGATCAAGCCTATAATTCACCCCTCCACTTT.

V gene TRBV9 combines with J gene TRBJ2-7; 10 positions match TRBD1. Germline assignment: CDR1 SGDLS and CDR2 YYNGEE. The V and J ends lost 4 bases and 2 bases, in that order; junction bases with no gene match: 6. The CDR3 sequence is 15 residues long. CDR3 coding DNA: TGTGCCAGCAGCCCCCGTGGACAGGGGGCCTACGAGCAGTACTTC. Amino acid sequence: CASSPRGQGAYEQYF.

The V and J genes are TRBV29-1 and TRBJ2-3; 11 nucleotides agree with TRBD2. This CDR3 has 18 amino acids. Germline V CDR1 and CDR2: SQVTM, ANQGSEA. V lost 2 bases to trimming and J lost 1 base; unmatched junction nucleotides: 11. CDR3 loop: CSVESRLAGGPGTDTQYF. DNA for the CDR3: TGCAGCGTTGAATCTAGGTTAGCGGGGGGGCCGGGCACAGATACGCAGTATTTT.

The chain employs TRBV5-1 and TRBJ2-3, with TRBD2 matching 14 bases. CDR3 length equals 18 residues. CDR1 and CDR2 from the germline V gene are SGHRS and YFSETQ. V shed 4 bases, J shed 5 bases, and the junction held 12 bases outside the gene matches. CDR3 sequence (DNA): TGCGCCAGCAGCCCGGGACTAGCGGGGGCCCCTTTGGGAGATACGCAGTATTTT. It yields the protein CASSPGLAGAPLGDTQYF.

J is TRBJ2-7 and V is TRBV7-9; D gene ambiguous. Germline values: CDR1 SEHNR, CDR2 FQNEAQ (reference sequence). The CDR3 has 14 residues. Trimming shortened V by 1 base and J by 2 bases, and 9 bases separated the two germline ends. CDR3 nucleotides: TGTGCCAGCAGCTTAGGAACACACACCTACGAGCAGTACTTC. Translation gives CASSLGTHTYEQYF.

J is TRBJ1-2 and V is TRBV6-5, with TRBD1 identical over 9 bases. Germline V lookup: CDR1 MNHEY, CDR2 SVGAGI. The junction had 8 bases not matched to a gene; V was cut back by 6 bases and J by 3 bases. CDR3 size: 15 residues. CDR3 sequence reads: CASSTLQGAYYGYTF. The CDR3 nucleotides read TGTGCCAGCAGCACCCTACAGGGGGCTTACTATGGCTACACCTTC.

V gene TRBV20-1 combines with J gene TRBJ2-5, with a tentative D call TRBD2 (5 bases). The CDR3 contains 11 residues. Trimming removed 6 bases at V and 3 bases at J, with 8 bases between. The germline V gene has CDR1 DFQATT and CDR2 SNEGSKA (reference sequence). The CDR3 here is CSATAEETQYF. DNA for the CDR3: TGCAGTGCCACAGCGGAAGAGACCCAGTACTTC.

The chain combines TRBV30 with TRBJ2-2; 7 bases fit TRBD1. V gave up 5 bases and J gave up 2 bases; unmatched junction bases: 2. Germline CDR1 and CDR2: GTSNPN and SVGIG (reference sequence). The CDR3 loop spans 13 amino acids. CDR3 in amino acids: CAWGQDNTGELFF. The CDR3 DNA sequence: TGTGCCTGGGGACAGGACAACACCGGGGAGCTGTTTTTT.

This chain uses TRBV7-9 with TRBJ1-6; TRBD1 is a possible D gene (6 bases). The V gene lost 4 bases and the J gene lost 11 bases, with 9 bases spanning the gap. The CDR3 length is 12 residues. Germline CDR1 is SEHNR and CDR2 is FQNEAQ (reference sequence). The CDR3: CASSSSGAPLHF. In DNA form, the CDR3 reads TGTGCCAGCAGCTCATCAGGGGCACCCCTCCACTTT.

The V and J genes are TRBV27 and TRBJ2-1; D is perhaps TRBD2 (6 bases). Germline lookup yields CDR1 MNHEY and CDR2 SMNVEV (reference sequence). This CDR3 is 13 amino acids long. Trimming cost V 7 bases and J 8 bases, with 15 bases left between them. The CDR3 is CASTRLGGDEQFF. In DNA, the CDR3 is TGTGCCAGCACAAGACTAGGAGGCGATGAGCAGTTCTTC.

The CDR3: CASSGGTGRNQPQHF. The CDR3 DNA is TGTGCCAGTAGTGGAGGGACAGGGCGCAATCAGCCCCAGCATTTT. The chain employs TRBV19 and TRBJ1-5, with 9 bases lining up with TRBD1. The CDR3 runs 15 residues. V was clipped by 5 bases and J by 2 bases; unmatched bases: 4. Germline V gene lookup returns CDR1 LNHDA and CDR2 SQIVND (reference sequence).

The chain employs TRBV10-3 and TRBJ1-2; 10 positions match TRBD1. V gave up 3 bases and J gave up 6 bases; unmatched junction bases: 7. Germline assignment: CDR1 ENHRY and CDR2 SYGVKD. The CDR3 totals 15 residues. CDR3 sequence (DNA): TGTGCCATCAGTGACTTTCGACAGGGGGCTGATGGCTACACCTTC. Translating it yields CAISDFRQGADGYTF.

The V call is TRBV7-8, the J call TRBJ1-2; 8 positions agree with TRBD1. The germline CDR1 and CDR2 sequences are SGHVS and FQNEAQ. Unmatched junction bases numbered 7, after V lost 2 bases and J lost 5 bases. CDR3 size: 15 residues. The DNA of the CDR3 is TGTGCCAGCAGCTTAAGGGGACAGGCTGGGTATGGCTACACCTTC. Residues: CASSLRGQAGYGYTF. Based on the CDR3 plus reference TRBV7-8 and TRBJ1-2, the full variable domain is GAGVSQSPRYKVAKRGQDVALRCDPISGHVSLFWYQQALGQGPEFLTYFQNEAQLDKSGLPSDRFFAERPEGSVSTLKIQRTQQEDSAVYLCASSLRGQAGYGYTFGSGTRLTVV.